A selection of T cell receptor beta chains follows, all from one sample in a study of OX40 agonist ivuxolimab in advanced cancers. Measured with immunoSEQ multiplex PCR; TCRdb has only the in-frame clones, and not every one. The sample consists of more than 100,000 clones, roughly 95% of them appearing once. Sequenced material: CD4+ or CD8+ T cells sorted from blood, taken in a trial of the OX40 agonist ivuxolimab. The receptors were sampled from an adult with an advanced solid tumor such as melanoma, head and neck, liver or kidney cancer. The CDR3 runs from the conserved cysteine through the conserved F or W. Each record gives: J gene, V gene, clone size, D gene, CDR3 length, CDR3 DNA, CDR3 protein. A D gene is named only where the DNA matches it firmly. Size is stated for part of the rows, as once, few or many counts, or as a class when the clone is expanded.

J: TRBJ2-1
V: TRBV7-2
size: -
D: -
length: 12
DNA: TGTGCCAGCAGCTTAGGTGCGAATGAGCAGTTCTTC
CDR3: CASSLGANEQFF

J: TRBJ2-2
V: TRBV6-4
size: -
D: -
length: 14
DNA: TGTGCCAGCAGTAGGGACTCGAACACCGGGGAGCTGTTTTTT
CDR3: CASSRDSNTGELFF

J: TRBJ2-3
V: TRBV4-1
size: -
D: TRBD1
length: 20
DNA: TGCGCCAGCAGCCAAGTAGGTAGGACAGGGATCACAATTAGGGCAGATACGCAGTATTTT
CDR3: CASSQVGRTGITIRADTQYF

J: TRBJ2-1
V: TRBV28
size: -
D: -
length: 15
DNA: TGTGCCAGCAGCCCCCTAGGGGGGGGTATGAATGAGCAGTTCTTC
CDR3: CASSPLGGGMNEQFF

J: TRBJ1-2
V: TRBV6-6
size: -
D: -
length: 13
DNA: TGTGCCAGCAGTTTCACACCGGGGGATGGCTACACCTTC
CDR3: CASSFTPGDGYTF

J: TRBJ2-5
V: TRBV11-2
size: -
D: -
length: 14
DNA: TGTGCCAGCGCCGCCATAGGCCCTCAAGAGACCCAGTACTTC
CDR3: CASAAIGPQETQYF

J: TRBJ1-2
V: TRBV10-3
size: -
D: -
length: 14
DNA: TGTGCCATCAGTAAACCAGGGACGGCTGGCGGCTACACCTTC
CDR3: CAISKPGTAGGYTF

J: TRBJ1-2
V: TRBV2
size: -
D: -
length: 11
DNA: TGTGCCAGCAGCGATTCCTATGGCTACACCTTC
CDR3: CASSDSYGYTF

J: TRBJ1-5
V: TRBV28
size: once
D: TRBD1
length: 16
DNA: TGTGCCAGCAGGCCCGGGACAGGGCTTCGCAATCAGCCCCAGCATTTT
CDR3: CASRPGTGLRNQPQHF

J: TRBJ2-7
V: TRBV7-8
size: -
D: TRBD1
length: 13
DNA: TGTGCCAGCAGCTTAAACCAGGGGGCCGAGCAGTACTTC
CDR3: CASSLNQGAEQYF

J: TRBJ1-5
V: TRBV6-6
size: -
D: -
length: 14
DNA: TGTGCCAGCAGTTTGAGCCGGGCCAATCAGCCCCAGCATTTT
CDR3: CASSLSRANQPQHF

J: TRBJ1-5
V: TRBV28
size: -
D: TRBD1
length: 15
DNA: TGTGCCAGCAGTTCGGGACAGAATAGCAATCAGCCCCAGCATTTT
CDR3: CASSSGQNSNQPQHF

J: TRBJ1-5
V: TRBV25-1
size: -
D: -
length: 15
DNA: TGTGCCAGCAGTGAAAAGGGAAGCAGCAATCAGCCCCAGCATTTT
CDR3: CASSEKGSSNQPQHF

J: TRBJ2-7
V: TRBV15
size: -
D: -
length: 15
DNA: TGTGCCACCAGCAGTGGCCACCTTACTAGCCACGAGCAGTACTTC
CDR3: CATSSGHLTSHEQYF

J: TRBJ1-2
V: TRBV30
size: -
D: -
length: 14
DNA: TGTGCCTGGAGTGTCACAGGGCAGAACTATGGCTACACCTTC
CDR3: CAWSVTGQNYGYTF

J: TRBJ2-7
V: TRBV7-2
size: -
D: -
length: 12
DNA: TGTGCCAGCAGCTCCTACGGGGGCGAGCAGTACTTC
CDR3: CASSSYGGEQYF

J: TRBJ1-1
V: TRBV11-1
size: -
D: -
length: 14
DNA: TGTGCCAGCAGCCGCCTACAGGGGAACACTGAAGCTTTCTTT
CDR3: CASSRLQGNTEAFF

J: TRBJ1-2
V: TRBV18
size: -
D: TRBD1
length: 18
DNA: TGTGCCAGCTCACCATTTCCATCTCCCGGGACAGGGACCTATGGCTACACCTTC
CDR3: CASSPFPSPGTGTYGYTF

J: TRBJ2-5
V: TRBV7-6
size: -
D: -
length: 14
DNA: TGTGCCAGCAGCTTAGGCAGCCTCCAAGAGACCCAGTACTTC
CDR3: CASSLGSLQETQYF

J: TRBJ1-5
V: TRBV5-6
size: -
D: -
length: 15
DNA: TGTGCCAGCAGCTTGAGACTGAATAGCAATCAGCCCCAGCATTTT
CDR3: CASSLRLNSNQPQHF

J: TRBJ1-1
V: TRBV18
size: -
D: -
length: 14
DNA: TGTGCCAGCTCACCACAGGGGCGACACACTGAAGCTTTCTTT
CDR3: CASSPQGRHTEAFF

J: TRBJ2-4
V: TRBV6-5
size: -
D: -
length: 14
DNA: TGTGCCAGCAGTTCCCGAGCTACAAAAAACATTCAGTACTTC
CDR3: CASSSRATKNIQYF

J: TRBJ1-2
V: TRBV27
size: few
D: TRBD1
length: 13
DNA: TGTGCCAGCAGTTTAGGGACAGGGAATGGCTACACCTTC
CDR3: CASSLGTGNGYTF

J: TRBJ1-4
V: TRBV18
size: once
D: -
length: 15
DNA: TGTGCCAGCTCACCTGAGAGGGTCACTAATGAAAAACTGTTTTTT
CDR3: CASSPERVTNEKLFF